The T cell receptor (beta chain) described here comes from a study of cytomegalovirus exposure and HLA in healthy donors. This clone was seen only once. One junction end does not reproduce the germline sequence, and a read error may be involved. There are 15 residues in the CDR3. Germline V CDR1 and CDR2: SEHNR, FQNEAQ (reference sequence). It was with 60 Vbeta and 13 Jbeta primers that the PCR ran. Libraries were prepared by immunoSEQ multiplex PCR; TCRdb keeps only in-frame clonotypes and omits some of them. The top ten clones hold around 2.6% of a sample with roughly 160,000 clones, 80% to 90% of them seen once.

This chain connects TRBV7-9 to TRBJ2-1, with 12 bases identical to TRBD2. Sequenced sample: PBMCs. The clonotype comes from a man aged 25-45 years in good health and CMV-seropositive. CDR3 nucleotide sequence: TGTTCCAGCAGAACTCTAGCGGGAGGGCCCAATGAGCAGTTCTTC. Translation: CSSRTLAGGPNEQFF.